This record looks at one T cell receptor (beta chain) sequence and its context. The target antigen is unknown. This sample is drawn from a study of CD8 T cells in ankylosing spondylitis. Whole-study findings and limits: Clones linked to the disease showed a CD8+ phenotype. They occurred at relatively low frequencies in peripheral blood. Prior work had noted some motif variants in reactive arthritis blood and synovial fluid. Seven to nine highly homologous variants formed a TCR beta motif that appeared characteristic of ankylosing spondylitis blood. According to the report, clones linked to the disease were significantly enriched in matched synovial fluid samples taken from ankylosing spondylitis patients.

Germline CDR1 KGHSH, CDR2 LQKENI. Trimming removed 2 bases from V and 0 bases from J, with 11 bases in between. The CDR3 totals 16 residues. As the method for making TCR beta libraries, quantitative 5'-RACE with molecular barcodes was used. One entry per CDR3 protein, called by TCRdb with MiXCR from the 5' RACE reads. This repertoire shows more than 650,000 distinct CDR3 sequences, roughly 12% found once; its top ten account for just over 0.5%. Sequencing input: blood, either unsorted or a sorted T cell fraction (not recorded which). The receptor comes from a male donor with ankylosing spondylitis. The chain is built from TRBV18 and TRBJ2-1; the D is unclear. The CDR3 sequence is CASSPNSPYSYNEQFF. DNA of the CDR3: TGTGCCAGCTCACCAAATAGCCCCTACTCCTACAATGAGCAGTTCTTC. The entire variable domain, with the rest obtained from reference TRBV18 and TRBJ2-1, is as follows: NAGVMQNPRHLVRRRGQEARLRCSPMKGHSHVYWYRQLPEEGLKFMVYLQKENIIDESGMPKERFSAEFPKEGPSILRIQQVVRGDSAAYFCASSPNSPYSYNEQFFGPGTRLTVL.